This T cell receptor (beta chain) was obtained from a study of molecular identifiers for immune sequencing clone quantification. The CDR3 runs 11 residues. V shed 4 bases and J shed 10 bases, with 10 bases lying between them. Turning to this clonotype: A much more abundant neighbour one base away suggests this may be a read error.

Naive CD8 libraries came from approximately 20,000 to 980,000 sorted cells with 10%, 30% or 50% RNA. TCRdb used MiXCR to reprocess the PCR reads, holding one entry per CDR3 protein. The table records about 640,000 distinct CDR3 sequences, 20% of them present only once. Sequenced input: naive CD8+ T cells from blood, with Jurkat cell RNA spiked in. The subset here: FACS-sorted CD8+CD4-CCR7+CD45RA+ naive T cells. The chain employs TRBV12-3 or TRBV12-4 and TRBJ1-1; D may be TRBD1 (5 bases). This TCR derives from a human donor in good health. Some libraries in this study had Jurkat cell RNA spiked in. DNA for the CDR3: TGTGCCAGCAGTTCGGGGGTTGGAGCTTTCTTT. It yields the protein CASSSGVGAFF.